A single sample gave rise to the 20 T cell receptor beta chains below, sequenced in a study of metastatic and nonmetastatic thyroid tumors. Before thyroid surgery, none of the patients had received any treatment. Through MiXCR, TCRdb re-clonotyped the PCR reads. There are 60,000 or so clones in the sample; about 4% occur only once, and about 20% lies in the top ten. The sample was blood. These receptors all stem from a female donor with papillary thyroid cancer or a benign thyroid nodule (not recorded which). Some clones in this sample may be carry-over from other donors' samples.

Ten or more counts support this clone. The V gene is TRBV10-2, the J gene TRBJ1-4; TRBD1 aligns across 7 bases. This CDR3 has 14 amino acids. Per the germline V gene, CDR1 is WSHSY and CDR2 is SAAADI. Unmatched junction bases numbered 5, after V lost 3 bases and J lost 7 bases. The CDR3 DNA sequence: TGCGCCAGCAGTGATTGGACAGGAGGTGAAAAACTGTTTTTT. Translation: CASSDWTGGEKLFF.

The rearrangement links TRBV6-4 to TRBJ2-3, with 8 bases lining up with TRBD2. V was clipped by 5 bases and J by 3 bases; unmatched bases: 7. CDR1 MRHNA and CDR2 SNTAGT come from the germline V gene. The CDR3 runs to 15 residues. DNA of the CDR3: TGTGCCAGCAGTCCCGATCCGGGAGGGACAGATACGCAGTATTTT. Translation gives CASSPDPGGTDTQYF.

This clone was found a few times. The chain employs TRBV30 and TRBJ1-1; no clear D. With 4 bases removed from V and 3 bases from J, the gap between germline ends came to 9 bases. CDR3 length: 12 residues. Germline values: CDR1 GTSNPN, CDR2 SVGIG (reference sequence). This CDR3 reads CAWNQRYTEAFF. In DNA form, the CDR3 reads TGTGCCTGGAACCAGAGGTACACTGAAGCTTTCTTT.

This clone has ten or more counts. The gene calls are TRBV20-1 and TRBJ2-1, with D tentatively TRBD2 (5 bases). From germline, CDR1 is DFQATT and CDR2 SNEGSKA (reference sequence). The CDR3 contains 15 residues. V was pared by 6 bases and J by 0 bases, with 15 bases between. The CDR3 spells CSAPLTTSSYNEQFF. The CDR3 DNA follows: TGCAGTGCACCACTGACCACTAGCTCCTACAATGAGCAGTTCTTC.

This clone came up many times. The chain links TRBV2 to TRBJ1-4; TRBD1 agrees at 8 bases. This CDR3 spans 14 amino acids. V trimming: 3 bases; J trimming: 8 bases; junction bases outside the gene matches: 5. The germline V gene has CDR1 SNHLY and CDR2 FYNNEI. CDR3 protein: CASSEIRGPEKLFF. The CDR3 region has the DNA TGTGCCAGCAGTGAGATCAGGGGGCCCGAAAAACTGTTTTTT. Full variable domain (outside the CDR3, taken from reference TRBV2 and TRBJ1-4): EPEVTQTPSHQVTQMGQEVILRCVPISNHLYFYWYRQILGQKVEFLVSFYNNEISEKSEIFDDQFSVERPDGSNFTLKIRSTKLEDSAMYFCASSEIRGPEKLFFGSGTQLSVL.

In DNA form, the CDR3 reads TGTGCCAGCAGCTCACAGGGAAATCAGCCCCAGCATTTT. Protein: CASSSQGNQPQHF. The chain is built from TRBV12-3 or TRBV12-4 and TRBJ1-5; a weak D match, TRBD1 (6 bases). There are 13 residues in the CDR3. V lost 6 bases, J lost 4 bases, and 10 bases lay in between.

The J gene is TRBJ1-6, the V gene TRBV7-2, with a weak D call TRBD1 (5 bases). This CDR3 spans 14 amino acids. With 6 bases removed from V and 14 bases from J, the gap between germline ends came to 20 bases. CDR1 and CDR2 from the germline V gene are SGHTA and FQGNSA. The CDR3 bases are TGTGCCAGCAGACCTGGAGGGGAGTCATCAGCCCTCCACTTT. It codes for CASRPGGESSALHF.

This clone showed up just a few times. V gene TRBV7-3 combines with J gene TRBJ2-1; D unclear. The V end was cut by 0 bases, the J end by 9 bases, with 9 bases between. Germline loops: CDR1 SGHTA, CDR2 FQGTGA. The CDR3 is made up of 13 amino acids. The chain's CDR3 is CASSLTVISEQFF. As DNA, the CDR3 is TGTGCCAGCAGCTTAACGGTCATCTCTGAGCAGTTCTTC. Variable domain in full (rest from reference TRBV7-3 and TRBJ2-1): GAGVSQTPSNKVTEKGKYVELRCDPISGHTALYWYRQSLGQGPEFLIYFQGTGAADDSGLPNDRFFAVRPEGSVSTLKIQRTERGDSAVYLCASSLTVISEQFFGPGTRLTVL.

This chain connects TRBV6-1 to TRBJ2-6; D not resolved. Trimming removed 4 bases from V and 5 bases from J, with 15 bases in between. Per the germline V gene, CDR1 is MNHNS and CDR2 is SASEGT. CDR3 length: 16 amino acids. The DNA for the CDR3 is TGTGCCAGCAGTGTCAACTGGATCCCTTGGGCCAACGTCCTGACTTTC. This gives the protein CASSVNWIPWANVLTF.

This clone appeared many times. The CDR3 sequence is CASSQEGHEQYF. CDR3 bases: TGTGCCAGCAGCCAAGAAGGTCACGAGCAGTACTTC. The chain is built from TRBV3-1 and TRBJ2-7; D call uncertain. Looked up from germline, CDR1 is LGHDT and CDR2 is YNNKEL (reference sequence). This CDR3 is built from 12 residues. With 0 bases removed from V and 5 bases from J, the gap between germline ends came to 5 bases.

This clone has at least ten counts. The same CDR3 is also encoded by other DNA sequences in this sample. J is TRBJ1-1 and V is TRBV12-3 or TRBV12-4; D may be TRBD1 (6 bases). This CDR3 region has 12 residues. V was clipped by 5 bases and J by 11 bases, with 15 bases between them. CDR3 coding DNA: TGTGCCAGCAGTCAACGGGGGGCCGAGGCTTTCTTT. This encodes CASSQRGAEAFF.

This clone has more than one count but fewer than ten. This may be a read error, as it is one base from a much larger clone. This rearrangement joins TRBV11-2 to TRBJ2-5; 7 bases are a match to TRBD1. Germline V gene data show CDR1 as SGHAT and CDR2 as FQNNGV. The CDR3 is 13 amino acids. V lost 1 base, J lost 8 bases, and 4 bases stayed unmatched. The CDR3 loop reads CASSLVQGDTQYF. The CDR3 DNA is TGTGCCAGCAGCTTAGTTCAGGGGGATACCCAGTACTTC. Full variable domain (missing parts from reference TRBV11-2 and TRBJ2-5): EAGVAQSPRYKIIEKRQSVAFWCNPISGHATLYWYQQILGQGPKLLIQFQNNGVVDDSQLPKDRFSAERLKGVDSTLKIQPAKLEDSAVYLCASSLVQGDTQYFGPGTRLLVL.

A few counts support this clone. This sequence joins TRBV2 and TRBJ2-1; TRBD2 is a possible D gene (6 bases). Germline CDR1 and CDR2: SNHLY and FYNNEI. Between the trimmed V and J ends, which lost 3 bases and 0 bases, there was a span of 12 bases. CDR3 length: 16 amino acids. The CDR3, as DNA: TGTGCCAGCAGTGACCAAGAGACTAGCTCCTACAATGAGCAGTTCTTC. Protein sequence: CASSDQETSSYNEQFF.

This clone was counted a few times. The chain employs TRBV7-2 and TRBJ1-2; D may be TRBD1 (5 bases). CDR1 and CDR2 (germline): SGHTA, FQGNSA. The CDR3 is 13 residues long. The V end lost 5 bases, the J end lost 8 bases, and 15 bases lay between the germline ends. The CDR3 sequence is CASSPRAGDGYTF. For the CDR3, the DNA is TGTGCCAGCAGCCCAAGGGCCGGGGACGGCTACACCTTC.

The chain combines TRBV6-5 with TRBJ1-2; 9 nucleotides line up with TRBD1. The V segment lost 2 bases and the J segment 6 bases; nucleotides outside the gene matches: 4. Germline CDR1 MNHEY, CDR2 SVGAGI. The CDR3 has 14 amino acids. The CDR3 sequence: CASSYPRTGDGYTF. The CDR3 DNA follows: TGTGCCAGCAGTTACCCCCGGACAGGGGATGGCTACACCTTC.

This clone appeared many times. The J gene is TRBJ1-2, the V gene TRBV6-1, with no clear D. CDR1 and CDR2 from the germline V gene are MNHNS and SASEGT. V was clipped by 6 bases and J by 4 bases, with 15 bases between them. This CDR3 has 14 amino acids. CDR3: CASSRNGGFYGYTF. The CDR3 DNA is TGTGCCAGCAGCCGAAATGGAGGGTTCTATGGCTACACCTTC.

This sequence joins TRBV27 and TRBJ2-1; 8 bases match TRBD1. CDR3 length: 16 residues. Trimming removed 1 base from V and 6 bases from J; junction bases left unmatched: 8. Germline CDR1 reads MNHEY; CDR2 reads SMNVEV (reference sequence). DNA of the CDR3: TGTGCCAGCAGTTTATTCCGACAGGGGCAGGTCAATGAGCAGTTCTTC. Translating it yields CASSLFRQGQVNEQFF.

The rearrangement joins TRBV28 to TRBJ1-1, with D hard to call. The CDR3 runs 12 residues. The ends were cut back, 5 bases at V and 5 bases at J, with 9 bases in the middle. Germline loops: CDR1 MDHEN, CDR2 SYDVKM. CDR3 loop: CASSPLRTEAFF. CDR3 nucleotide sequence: TGTGCCAGCAGTCCACTTCGAACTGAAGCTTTCTTT.

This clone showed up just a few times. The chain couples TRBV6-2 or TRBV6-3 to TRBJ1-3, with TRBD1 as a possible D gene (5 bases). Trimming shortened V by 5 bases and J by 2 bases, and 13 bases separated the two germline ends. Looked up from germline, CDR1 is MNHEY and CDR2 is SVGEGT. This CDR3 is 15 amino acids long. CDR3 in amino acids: CASSTGGGTGNTIYF. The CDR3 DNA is TGTGCCAGCAGTACTGGGGGGGGGACTGGAAACACCATATATTTT.

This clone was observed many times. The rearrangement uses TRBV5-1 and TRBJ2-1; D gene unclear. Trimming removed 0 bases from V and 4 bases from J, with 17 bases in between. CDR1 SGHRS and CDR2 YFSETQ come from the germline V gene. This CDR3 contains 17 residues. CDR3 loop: CASSLVRGGGSYNEQFF. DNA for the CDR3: TGCGCCAGCAGCTTGGTTCGAGGCGGCGGATCATACAATGAGCAGTTCTTC. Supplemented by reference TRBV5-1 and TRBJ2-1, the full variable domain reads KAGVTQTPRYLIKTRGQQVTLSCSPISGHRSVSWYQQTPGQGLQFLFEYFSETQRNKGNFPGRFSGRQFSNSRSEMNVSTLELGDSALYLCASSLVRGGGSYNEQFFGPGTRLTVL.